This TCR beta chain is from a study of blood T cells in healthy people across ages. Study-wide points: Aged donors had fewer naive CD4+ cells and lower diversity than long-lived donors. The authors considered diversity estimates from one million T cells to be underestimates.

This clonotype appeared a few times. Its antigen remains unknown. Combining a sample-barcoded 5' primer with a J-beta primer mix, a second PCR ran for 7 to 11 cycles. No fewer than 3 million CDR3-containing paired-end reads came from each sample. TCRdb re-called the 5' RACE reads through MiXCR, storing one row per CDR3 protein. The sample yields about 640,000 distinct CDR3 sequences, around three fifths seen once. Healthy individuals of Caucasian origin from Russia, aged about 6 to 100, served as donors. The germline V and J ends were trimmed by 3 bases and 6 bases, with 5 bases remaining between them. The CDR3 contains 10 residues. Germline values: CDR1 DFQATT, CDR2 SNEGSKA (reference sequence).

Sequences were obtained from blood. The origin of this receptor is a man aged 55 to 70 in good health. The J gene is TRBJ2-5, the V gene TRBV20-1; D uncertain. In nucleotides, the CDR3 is TGCAGTGCTAGTAAACAGACCCAGTACTTC. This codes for CSASKQTQYF.